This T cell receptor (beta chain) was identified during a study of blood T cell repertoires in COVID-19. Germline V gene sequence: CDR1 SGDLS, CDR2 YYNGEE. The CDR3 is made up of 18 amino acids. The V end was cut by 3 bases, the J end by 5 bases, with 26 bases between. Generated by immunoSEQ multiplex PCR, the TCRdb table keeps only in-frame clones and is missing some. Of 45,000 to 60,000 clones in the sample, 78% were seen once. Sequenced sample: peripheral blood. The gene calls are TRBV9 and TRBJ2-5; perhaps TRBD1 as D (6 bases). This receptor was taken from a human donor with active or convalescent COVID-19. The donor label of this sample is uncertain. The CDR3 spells CASSGSMGAALLWETQYF. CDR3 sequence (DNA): TGTGCCAGCAGCGGCTCAATGGGGGCAGCGCTCCTGTGGGAGACCCAGTACTTC.